This T cell receptor beta chain was obtained from a study of cytomegalovirus exposure and HLA in healthy donors. There are 13 residues in the CDR3. Germline lookup yields CDR1 MNHNS and CDR2 SASEGT. Trimming took off 1 base at V and 6 bases at J, with 10 bases between the two ends. The PCR had 60 Vbeta and 13 Jbeta primers. TCRdb keeps only in-frame clones here, not all; method: immunoSEQ multiplex PCR. The sample comprises about 160,000 clones, approximately 77% of which are singletons, and around 2.4% rests with the top ten. The sequencing input was PBMCs. The TCR originated in a female donor in good health and CMV-seronegative. The V call is TRBV6-1, the J call TRBJ2-7, with D perhaps TRBD2 (6 bases). Here the CDR3 reads CASSEGQRAEQYF. CDR3 sequence (DNA): TGTGCCAGCAGTGAAGGACAGCGGGCCGAGCAGTACTTC.